The clone carrying this TCR beta chain qualifies as medium-sized. Within the sample, other DNA sequences also encode this same CDR3. The CDR3 contains 16 residues. Trimming removed 0 bases from V and 6 bases from J; junction bases left unmatched: 7. The germline CDR1 and CDR2 sequences are LGHNA and YSLEER. The record originates from a study of shared clonotypes between healthy human individuals. Whole-study context: Those who served as donors were two women and a few men between the ages of 18 and 49.

The deep-level immunoSEQ assay was used. The method was immunoSEQ multiplex PCR; TCRdb's version includes in-frame clones alone and lacks a portion of them. The table has 400,000 to 550,000 clones, around 80% seen once. The chain uses TRBV4-3 and TRBJ2-2; 7 nucleotides match TRBD2. Sequenced: PBMCs. The TCR originated in a woman between 40 and 50 years old in good health. Some clones in this sample may be carry-over from other donors' samples. Here the CDR3 reads CASSQDTLGGPGELFF. The CDR3 DNA is TGCGCCAGCAGCCAAGATACGCTGGGAGGGCCCGGGGAGCTGTTTTTT.